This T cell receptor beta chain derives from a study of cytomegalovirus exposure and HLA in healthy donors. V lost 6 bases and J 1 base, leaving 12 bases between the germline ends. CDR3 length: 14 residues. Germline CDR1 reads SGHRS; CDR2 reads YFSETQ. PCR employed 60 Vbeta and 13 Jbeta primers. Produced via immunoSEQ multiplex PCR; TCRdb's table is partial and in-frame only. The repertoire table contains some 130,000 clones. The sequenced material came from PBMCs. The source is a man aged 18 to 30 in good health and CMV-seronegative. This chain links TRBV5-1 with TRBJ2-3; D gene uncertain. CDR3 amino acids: CASNKVPGTDTQYF. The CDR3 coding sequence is TGCGCCAGCAATAAAGTTCCGGGCACAGATACGCAGTATTTT.